This T cell receptor beta chain originates from a study of patients and donors after allogeneic stem cell transplantation. TCRdb independently ran MiXCR on the RT-PCR reads; one entry per CDR3 protein. The table records roughly 190,000 distinct CDR3 sequences, less than 45% of them present only once. The CDR3 is made up of 16 amino acids. Trimming took 1 base from V and 5 from J; bases not matched to a gene: 9. The chain couples TRBV12-3 or TRBV12-4 to TRBJ1-1; 8 nucleotides match TRBD1. The sequenced material came from blood, either unsorted or a sorted T cell fraction (not recorded which). The receptor comes from a human donor who was either an allogeneic HSCT recipient or a stem cell or donor lymphocyte infusion donor (not recorded which). It is not recorded whose cells these are; they may come from a transplant donor. CDR3 sequence: CASSLEGGRGPTEAFF. DNA for the CDR3: TGTGCCAGCAGTTTAGAAGGGGGCAGGGGGCCAACTGAAGCTTTCTTT.